This T cell receptor beta chain stems from a study of shared clonotypes between healthy human individuals (dated by TCRdb to about 2020). A note on the overall study: A couple of women and three men aged 18 to 49 years were included in the cohort. For each donor, CD4 naive and CD4 memory were each run on three plates, CD8 naive on two plates, and CD8 memory on one plate. The study deeply sequenced blood TCR repertoires of 5 or 6 healthy adults to estimate repertoire size and the extent of clonotype sharing between individuals. To increase sequencing depth and limit assay-specific biases, TCR repertoire library preparation and sequencing were carried out by different laboratories using diverse techniques. Between about 0.9 and 8.9 billion PBMCs per donor were obtained by leukapheresis. The paper's findings and limits, for the study overall: Sampling was restricted to blood, and TCR repertoires in tissue are likely to differ from TCR repertoires in blood. Sharing across a handful of donors was observed for about 5% of naive CD4, less than 4% of naive CD8, over 2% of memory CD4, and roughly 0.4% of memory CD8 clonotypes. Rarefaction of sorted-subset datasets indicated incomplete sequencing despite the large sequencing depth. The small number of donors limited the genetic and exposure-history diversity represented. Larger estimated clonotype richness was generally found for naive subsets than for memory subsets. Pairwise subsampling indicated that sequencing depth was expected to affect the degree of clonotype sharing among donors. Clonotypes shared by all four sorted-subset donors showed higher generation probabilities than non-shared clonotypes.

Healthy HIV-negative adults with no recently reported acute infections or vaccinations were included as donors. Every donor was a Caucasian adult residing in Nashville, Tennessee, USA. CD4+ T cells were enriched through magnetic negative selection, after which naive cells were positively selected on CD45RA and the remaining negative fraction served as the memory subset. Blood was obtained by leukapheresis, after which PBMCs were separated by Ficoll-Histopaque density gradient centrifugation and cryopreserved in liquid nitrogen vapor phase. Analytical flow cytometry was used to check the purity and quantity of each magnetically sorted T cell population. Genomic DNA was isolated from every sorted fraction and measured by UV absorbance on a Nanodrop 2000c. About this clone: The clone's antigen remains unknown. Per-base qualities were not stored, and no clone one base away is much larger.

V sheds 7 bases and J sheds 2 bases, leaving 11 bases between their ends. The CDR3 runs 13 amino acids, cysteine and phenylalanine included. Only the CDR3 part of the read is kept: 39 bases, read in frame from the first base. CDR1 SGHTA and CDR2 FQGNSA are derived from the germline V gene. TCR CDR3 regions were amplified from genomic DNA by multiplex PCR using the deep immunoSEQ assay. For each cell subset, the extracted genomic DNA was distributed evenly across all wells of several immunoSEQ 96-well plates, and each plate served as one replicate. For sorted subsets, about 200 ng genomic DNA, equal to about 30,000 T cell genomes, was loaded into each replicate PCR. The purified libraries were quantified using a Qubit 3.0 fluorometer, sized with a Bioanalyzer 2100, and then quantified again using the KAPA Library Quantification kit. Every immunoSEQ 96-well plate was sequenced on a dedicated single-read 150-cycle Illumina NextSeq 550 flow cell. For the original study's pipeline: Because the immunoSEQ output held only junctional sequences and lacked quality scores, the filtering could not match the filtering applied to full-length reads. To assign V/J genes and CDR3, sequences were annotated against IMGT germline references using PyIR, a Python wrapper for IgBLAST v1.9. Reads with weak V/J assignments (E-value above 1e-6), missing CDR3, stop codons, out-of-frame junctions, or ambiguous translated residues were removed. V3J clonotypes were defined by identical inferred V gene, J gene, and CDR3 amino acid sequence. Percentage overlap between repertoires was computed as shared unique clonotypes divided by the size of the smaller repertoire. RTK rarefaction, the Chao1 estimator, and Recon v2.1 estimates of unobserved clonotypes were used to assess repertoire richness. Generation probabilities were computed with OLGA for all TCRbeta clonotypes obtained by the gDNA method from four donors. Sourced from immuneACCESS, this table was stored by TCRdb with only in-frame sequences that have V and J called. A share of the clones is absent; for the studies checked, an unresolved V gene accounts for under half, and the remainder has no known explanation. The V and J calls and clone size are taken from that table; D and trimming were inferred from the DNA. Across this sample there are over 1.4 million clones, with around 95% seen only once. The top ten hold roughly 1.2% of the sample.

The chain is made from TRBV7-2 and TRBJ1-2, with no confidently assigned D gene. Sample: naive CD4+ T cells sorted from blood. Interpreted using the paper, the cell subset or site label stands for: CD45RA+ positively selected. The receptor comes from a man younger than 45 in good health. The nucleotide sequence reads TGTGCCAGCAACCGAGAAATAAACTATGGCTACACCTTC. This encodes CASNREINYGYTF.